This T cell receptor beta chain was documented in a study of graft-versus-host responses after intestinal transplantation. Study at large: Multivisceral, liver-intestinal, or isolated intestinal transplants were given to recipients. All recipients got anti-thymocyte globulin induction, then tacrolimus and steroids for roughly three years. Study results and caveats: Individuals carrying graft-donor T cell macrochimerism showed high graft-versus-host to host-versus-graft clonal ratios in allografts.

This CDR3 comprises 14 residues. V shed 3 bases and J shed 2 bases, with 8 bases lying between them. Germline CDR1 MNHEY, CDR2 SMNVEV (reference sequence). Repertoires were generated with immunoSEQ multiplex PCR, while TCRdb's copy carries only in-frame clones and drops some. The repertoire consists of about 29,000 clones, with around nine tenths occurring once and the leading ten covering about 9.9%. Regarding this clone: Its antigen is as yet unknown.

The TCR sequence derives from a human patient who received an intestinal transplant, so some T cells may come from the graft donor. V and J are TRBV27 and TRBJ1-5, with D unresolved. The starting material was PBMCs, obtained 450 to 480 days after intestinal transplantation. The CDR3 loop is CASSFAKGNQPQHF. CDR3 DNA sequence: TGTGCCAGCAGTTTCGCTAAGGGCAATCAGCCCCAGCATTTT.